This T cell receptor (beta chain) was sequenced in a study of T cell responses to AZD1222 COVID-19 vaccine. Profiled with immunoSEQ multiplex PCR; TCRdb holds only in-frame clones, not every one. The sample yields over 130,000 clones, roughly 90% seen once. V was cut by 1 base and J by 7 bases, with 14 bases left in between. Germline V CDR1 and CDR2: SGHRS, YFSETQ. The CDR3 loop spans 14 amino acids. V is TRBV5-1 and J is TRBJ1-2; D gene ambiguous. The TCR comes from an adult who received the AZD1222 COVID-19 vaccine. Sequenced material: peripheral blood, taken 28 days after the second AZD1222 dose. This chain's CDR3 is CASSLQEVSGGYTF. In nucleotides, the CDR3 is TGCGCCAGCAGCTTGCAGGAGGTGTCGGGTGGCTACACCTTC. Looking up the rest from reference TRBV5-1 and TRBJ1-2 gives the full variable domain: KAGVTQTPRYLIKTRGQQVTLSCSPISGHRSVSWYQQTPGQGLQFLFEYFSETQRNKGNFPGRFSGRQFSNSRSEMNVSTLELGDSALYLCASSLQEVSGGYTFGSGTRLTVV.